A selection of T cell receptor beta chains follows, all from one sample in a study of CD8+CD57+ T cells in acquired aplastic anemia. TCRdb ran MiXCR on the reads and lists one entry per CDR3 protein. The repertoire holds some 180,000 distinct CDR3 sequences, approximately 49% seen once, with 2.5% to 3.5% in the top ten. Input material: sorted CD4+, CD8+, or CD8+CD57+ T cells (not recorded which) from PBMCs. The receptors shown here come from a human donor in good health. Each CDR3 is given with its conserved first and last residue. Fields, in order: CDR3 protein, CDR3 DNA, V gene, D gene, clone size, J gene. A D gene is named only where the DNA matches it firmly. A row's size may be missing; if present it is once, few, many or a size class.

cdr3_aa: CASSHRDTTYEQYF; cdr3_nt: TGTGCCAGTAGCCACAGGGACACCACCTACGAGCAGTACTTC; v_call: TRBV19; d_call: -; clone_size: -; j_call: TRBJ2-7
cdr3_aa: CASSQQREGPDTQYF; cdr3_nt: TGTGCCAGCAGCCAGCAGCGGGAGGGCCCAGATACGCAGTATTTT; v_call: TRBV4-2; d_call: TRBD2; clone_size: many; j_call: TRBJ2-3
cdr3_aa: CASSPGLAGVRTGELFF; cdr3_nt: TGTGCCAGCAGCCCGGGACTAGCGGGAGTCCGGACCGGGGAGCTGTTTTTT; v_call: TRBV4-2; d_call: TRBD2; clone_size: -; j_call: TRBJ2-2
cdr3_aa: CASSLEGPQYGQFF; cdr3_nt: TGTGCCAGCAGCTTAGAGGGACCCCAGTATGGGCAGTTCTTC; v_call: TRBV11-1; d_call: -; clone_size: -; j_call: TRBJ2-1
cdr3_aa: CAISDLAGVGCNEQFF; cdr3_nt: TGTGCCATCAGTGATCTAGCGGGAGTAGGGTGCAATGAGCAGTTCTTC; v_call: TRBV10-3; d_call: TRBD2; clone_size: once; j_call: TRBJ2-1
cdr3_aa: CASSTGTGGSEKLFF; cdr3_nt: TGTGCCAGCAGCACTGGGACAGGGGGCTCTGAAAAACTGTTTTTT; v_call: TRBV7-2; d_call: TRBD1; clone_size: many; j_call: TRBJ1-4
cdr3_aa: CASSVLGDSSYEQYF; cdr3_nt: TGTGCCAGCAGCGTATTGGGGGACAGCTCCTACGAGCAGTACTTC; v_call: TRBV9; d_call: TRBD1; clone_size: -; j_call: TRBJ2-7
cdr3_aa: CASSVTGTNTEAFF; cdr3_nt: TGTGCCAGCAGCGTAACAGGGACGAACACTGAAGCTTTCTTT; v_call: TRBV9; d_call: -; clone_size: many; j_call: TRBJ1-1
cdr3_aa: CSLAEPQETQYF; cdr3_nt: TGCAGCTTAGCGGAACCTCAAGAGACCCAGTACTTC; v_call: TRBV29-1; d_call: -; clone_size: -; j_call: TRBJ2-5
cdr3_aa: CSGGQDYEQYF; cdr3_nt: TGCAGCGGGGGACAAGACTACGAGCAGTACTTC; v_call: TRBV29-1; d_call: -; clone_size: few; j_call: TRBJ2-7
cdr3_aa: CASSGGAGKGETQYF; cdr3_nt: TGTGCCAGCAGTGGGGGCGCAGGGAAGGGAGAGACCCAGTACTTC; v_call: TRBV2; d_call: -; clone_size: -; j_call: TRBJ2-5
cdr3_aa: CASSFRLQGGDTQYF; cdr3_nt: TGTGCCAGCAGCTTCAGACTTCAGGGGGGGGATACGCAGTATTTT; v_call: TRBV7-2; d_call: -; clone_size: few; j_call: TRBJ2-3
cdr3_aa: CSARYPTSGSLDTQYF; cdr3_nt: TGCAGTGCTAGATACCCGACTAGCGGGAGCCTAGATACGCAGTATTTT; v_call: TRBV20-1; d_call: TRBD2; clone_size: many; j_call: TRBJ2-3
cdr3_aa: CASSTRLGEETQYF; cdr3_nt: TGTGCCAGTAGCACTAGACTAGGTGAAGAGACCCAGTACTTC; v_call: TRBV19; d_call: -; clone_size: once; j_call: TRBJ2-5
cdr3_aa: CASSPRDVQETQYF; cdr3_nt: TGTGCCAGCAGCCCAAGGGATGTGCAAGAGACCCAGTACTTC; v_call: TRBV9; d_call: -; clone_size: many; j_call: TRBJ2-5
cdr3_aa: CASKGWAYNEQFF; cdr3_nt: TGTGCCAGCAAAGGGTGGGCCTACAATGAGCAGTTCTTC; v_call: TRBV2; d_call: -; clone_size: once; j_call: TRBJ2-1
cdr3_aa: CASSIATVLNYGYTF; cdr3_nt: TGTGCCAGTAGTATAGCGACGGTACTAAACTATGGCTACACCTTC; v_call: TRBV19; d_call: -; clone_size: -; j_call: TRBJ1-2
cdr3_aa: CASSLGDTEAFF; cdr3_nt: TGTGCCAGCAGCTTGGGAGACACCGAAGCTTTCTTT; v_call: TRBV5-4; d_call: -; clone_size: many; j_call: TRBJ1-1
cdr3_aa: CASSTSGGTTFF; cdr3_nt: TGTGCCAGCAGCACGTCAGGGGGCACGACTTTCTTT; v_call: TRBV3-1; d_call: TRBD1; clone_size: many; j_call: TRBJ1-1
cdr3_aa: CSARVGTSGSNEQYF; cdr3_nt: TGCAGTGCTAGAGTCGGGACTAGCGGGAGTAACGAGCAGTACTTC; v_call: TRBV20-1; d_call: TRBD2; clone_size: -; j_call: TRBJ2-7
cdr3_aa: CSARRDSRSTDTQYF; cdr3_nt: TGCAGTGCTAGACGGGACAGTCGTAGCACAGATACGCAGTATTTT; v_call: TRBV20-1; d_call: TRBD1; clone_size: many; j_call: TRBJ2-3